The 20 T cell receptor beta chains below all came from one sample that was sequenced in a study of blood T cell repertoires in COVID-19. The method was immunoSEQ multiplex PCR; TCRdb's version includes in-frame clones alone and lacks a portion of them. The sample has approximately 36,000 clones; around 87% are singletons. The source material was peripheral blood. The source is a man aged 55-75 years with active or convalescent COVID-19.

The V and J genes are TRBV6-2 or TRBV6-3 and TRBJ2-7; tentatively, D is TRBD1 (5 bases). This CDR3 contains 14 residues. Germline CDR1 reads MNHEY; CDR2 reads SVGEGT. Trimming stripped 4 bases from V and 1 base from J, with 11 bases between. As DNA, the CDR3 is TGTGCCAGCAGTTCCGTCCAGGGTTCCTACGAGCAGTACTTC. Translating it yields CASSSVQGSYEQYF.

A single count supports this clone. The rearrangement uses TRBV18 and TRBJ2-5; D possibly corresponds to TRBD1 (6 bases). Trimming cost V 5 bases and J 3 bases, with 16 bases left between them. The CDR3 contains 15 residues. Germline values: CDR1 KGHSH, CDR2 LQKENI. As DNA, the CDR3 is TGTGCCAGCTCAGTTGACACAGGGAAGGAAGAGACCCAGTACTTC. This gives the protein CASSVDTGKEETQYF. Full variable domain (missing parts from reference TRBV18 and TRBJ2-5): NAGVMQNPRHLVRRRGQEARLRCSPMKGHSHVYWYRQLPEEGLKFMVYLQKENIIDESGMPKERFSAEFPKEGPSILRIQQVVRGDSAAYFCASSVDTGKEETQYFGPGTRLLVL.

The chain uses TRBV16 and TRBJ1-6; D unclear. The CDR3 consists of 16 residues. Germline CDR1 reads KGHSY; CDR2 reads FQNENV. Trimming removed 4 bases from V and 4 bases from J, with 14 bases in between. The CDR3 protein is CASSPKSAGYNSPLHF. The CDR3 DNA is TGTGCCAGCAGCCCAAAGAGTGCGGGGTATAATTCACCCCTCCACTTT.

The chain recombines TRBV29-1 with TRBJ2-3, with D hard to call. Trimming cost V 4 bases and J 1 base, with 6 bases left between them. This CDR3 comprises 12 residues. Looked up from germline, CDR1 is SQVTM and CDR2 is ANQGSEA. The CDR3 reads CSVVTGTDTQYF. The CDR3 DNA reads as TGCAGCGTTGTTACAGGCACAGATACGCAGTATTTT.

The CDR3 DNA reads as TGTGCCAGCAGCTCAGCCGGGACTAGCGTTTACGAGCAGTACTTC. Amino acid sequence: CASSSAGTSVYEQYF. V gene TRBV7-2 combines with J gene TRBJ2-7, with 10 nucleotides matching TRBD2. CDR1 and CDR2 from the germline V gene are SGHTA and FQGNSA. The ends lost 4 bases at V and 4 bases at J; junction bases unmatched: 7. The CDR3 contains 15 residues.

This chain links TRBV29-1 with TRBJ2-7; a possible D gene is TRBD2 (5 bases). Trimming stripped 2 bases from V and 2 bases from J, with 13 bases between. Germline CDR1 and CDR2: SQVTM and ANQGSEA. The CDR3 consists of 14 residues. The CDR3 nucleotides read TGCAGCGTTGAAAGACTACCCCAGGCCTACGAGCAGTACTTC. Protein product: CSVERLPQAYEQYF.

The chain joins TRBV14 to TRBJ2-7; D possibly corresponds to TRBD1 (6 bases). The V end was cut by 6 bases, the J end by 7 bases, with 16 bases between. CDR1 is SGHDN, CDR2 FVKESK, per germline. This CDR3 is 13 amino acids long. In DNA form, the CDR3 reads TGTGCCAGCAGGGGATTCGGGACACCTGAGCAGTACTTC. This translates into CASRGFGTPEQYF.

The V gene is TRBV28, the J gene TRBJ1-1; TRBD1 is a possible D gene (5 bases). The CDR3 is 17 amino acids. Between the trimmed V and J ends, which lost 7 bases and 0 bases, there was a span of 21 bases. Germline lookup yields CDR1 MDHEN and CDR2 SYDVKM. The CDR3 DNA reads TGTGCCAGCACTTTCACCGACAGTCCGACCTTGAACACTGAAGCTTTCTTT. As protein: CASTFTDSPTLNTEAFF.

This chain connects TRBV5-6 to TRBJ2-5; tentative D call: TRBD1 (6 bases). CDR1 is SGHDT, CDR2 YYEEEE, per germline. The CDR3 runs 14 residues. V lost 0 bases to trimming and J lost 2 bases, with 8 bases between them. The DNA for the CDR3 is TGTGCCAGCAGCTTGGAGACAGGTCAAGAGACCCAGTACTTC. This encodes CASSLETGQETQYF.

This chain links TRBV7-2 with TRBJ2-3; tentative D call: TRBD2 (5 bases). The V and J ends lost 3 bases and 2 bases respectively, with 12 bases between them. Looked up from germline, CDR1 is SGHTA and CDR2 is FQGNSA. This CDR3 contains 15 residues. The CDR3 bases are TGTGCCAGCAGCTTGGAGGCCCATTACACAGATACGCAGTATTTT. Its protein is CASSLEAHYTDTQYF.

This clone was recorded once. This CDR3 reads CASSNHRGPYNEQFF. The CDR3 nucleotides read TGTGCCAGCAGCAACCACAGGGGCCCCTACAATGAGCAGTTCTTC. The rearrangement links TRBV7-2 to TRBJ2-1; 7 bases fit TRBD1. Germline trimming cut 5 bases from V and 2 bases from J; bases unmatched to any gene: 6. The germline V gene has CDR1 SGHTA and CDR2 FQGNSA. The length of the CDR3 is 15 residues. Full variable domain (outside the CDR3, taken from reference TRBV7-2 and TRBJ2-1): GAGVSQSPSNKVTEKGKDVELRCDPISGHTALYWYRQSLGQGLEFLIYFQGNSAPDKSGLPSDRFSAERTGGSVSTLTIQRTQQEDSAVYLCASSNHRGPYNEQFFGPGTRLTVL.

The chain recombines TRBV4-1 with TRBJ2-7, with 9 bases identical to TRBD1. The germline V gene has CDR1 MGHRA and CDR2 YSYEKL. Trimming at V came to 7 bases and at J to 4 bases, leaving 8 bases not matched to a gene. The CDR3 has 14 residues. CDR3 DNA sequence: TGCGCCAGCAAACAGGGGGCATTTGATTACGAGCAGTACTTC. The encoded protein is CASKQGAFDYEQYF.

The rearrangement joins TRBV19 to TRBJ2-7; 8 nucleotides agree with TRBD1. V gave up 2 bases and J gave up 5 bases; unmatched junction bases: 2. Germline V gene lookup returns CDR1 LNHDA and CDR2 SQIVND (reference sequence). There are 13 residues in the CDR3. The CDR3 spells CASSIQGANEQYF. DNA of the CDR3: TGTGCCAGTAGTATACAGGGGGCGAACGAGCAGTACTTC.

This chain uses TRBV2 with TRBJ2-1; TRBD2 agrees at 8 bases. Germline CDR1 is SNHLY and CDR2 is FYNNEI. The V segment lost 6 bases and the J segment 0 bases; nucleotides outside the gene matches: 7. The length of the CDR3 is 16 residues. The CDR3 DNA follows: TGTGCCAGCAGGGACCCCAGCGGGAGCTCCTACAATGAGCAGTTCTTC. It is translated as CASRDPSGSSYNEQFF. The full variable domain, with the rest looked up from reference TRBV2 and TRBJ2-1, is EPEVTQTPSHQVTQMGQEVILRCVPISNHLYFYWYRQILGQKVEFLVSFYNNEISEKSEIFDDQFSVERPDGSNFTLKIRSTKLEDSAMYFCASRDPSGSSYNEQFFGPGTRLTVL.

DNA for the CDR3: TGTGCCAGCAGCGACGGGTTAAACTACGAGCAGTACTTC. It codes for CASSDGLNYEQYF. This sequence joins TRBV9 and TRBJ2-7; D unclear. The V and J ends lost 3 bases and 3 bases respectively, with 10 bases between them. This CDR3 contains 13 residues. The germline V gene has CDR1 SGDLS and CDR2 YYNGEE.

This chain uses TRBV5-6 with TRBJ2-7; 8 bases line up with TRBD1. The CDR3 consists of 14 residues. CDR1 is SGHDT, CDR2 YYEEEE, per germline. Trimming removed 4 bases from V and 2 bases from J; junction bases left unmatched: 5. The CDR3 sequence: CASSVQGGTYEQYF. The CDR3 DNA follows: TGTGCCAGCAGCGTACAGGGGGGCACCTACGAGCAGTACTTC.

This sequence joins TRBV9 and TRBJ2-3; D is unclear. The CDR3 sequence is 14 residues long. Deletions cut 3 bases from V and 2 bases from J, with 10 bases between. Germline-derived CDR1 and CDR2 are SGDLS and YYNGEE. CDR3 region: CASSGIEFTDTQYF. The CDR3 coding sequence is TGTGCCAGCAGCGGTATCGAGTTCACAGATACGCAGTATTTT.

The chain's CDR3 is CASSLRGLSVNSPLHF. The CDR3 region has the DNA TGTGCCAGCAGCTTGAGGGGGCTATCAGTGAATTCACCCCTCCACTTT. V is TRBV5-8 and J is TRBJ1-6; the match to TRBD1 covers 7 bases. Trimming removed 1 base from V and 7 bases from J; junction bases left unmatched: 8. The CDR3 consists of 16 residues. CDR1 and CDR2 from the germline V gene are SGHTS and YDEGEE.

The V call is TRBV5-1, the J call TRBJ2-7; a possible D gene is TRBD2 (5 bases). The CDR3 has 13 amino acids. V was shortened by 5 bases and J by 3 bases, with 12 bases between the two germline ends. Germline CDR1 and CDR2: SGHRS and YFSETQ. The CDR3 loop is CASREAVSYEQYF. DNA of the CDR3: TGCGCCAGCAGAGAAGCGGTAAGCTACGAGCAGTACTTC.

The rearrangement joins TRBV6-2 or TRBV6-3 to TRBJ2-3; no firm D call. Germline V gene lookup returns CDR1 MNHEY and CDR2 SVGEGT. The CDR3 is made up of 16 amino acids. V shed 2 bases and J shed 1 base, with 13 bases lying between them. CDR3 sequence reads: CASSYVPETGTDTQYF. The CDR3 DNA reads TGTGCCAGCAGTTACGTCCCGGAGACGGGCACAGATACGCAGTATTTT.